One sample yielded the 12 T cell receptor beta chains listed below, sequenced in a study of blood T cell repertoires in COVID-19. Produced via immunoSEQ multiplex PCR; TCRdb's table is partial and in-frame only. This sample has just over 250,000 clones, with around 90% found just once. Sequenced input: peripheral blood. Receptors were obtained from a person in their late teens or twenties with COVID-19, enrolled during active disease.

This clone occurred once. CDR3 region: CASSLNGEQYF. The CDR3 DNA follows: TGTGCCAGCAGTTTAAACGGCGAGCAGTACTTC. V usage is TRBV27 and J usage is TRBJ2-7; D unresolved. Deletions cut 2 bases from V and 6 bases from J, with 5 bases between. The CDR3 runs to 11 residues. The germline V gene encodes CDR1 MNHEY and CDR2 SMNVEV (reference sequence).

V usage is TRBV4-3 and J usage is TRBJ1-1, with 7 bases aligning to TRBD1. Germline V gene data show CDR1 as LGHNA and CDR2 as YSLEER. The V and J ends lost 0 bases and 4 bases, in that order; junction bases with no gene match: 5. This CDR3 has 15 residues. CDR3 nucleotide sequence: TGCGCCAGCAGCCAAGAAAGGGGGCTTGTCACTGAAGCTTTCTTT. Translation gives CASSQERGLVTEAFF.

CDR3 sequence (DNA): TGCGCCAGCAGCTCCGGGACTAGCGGACTCTACGAGCAGTACTTC. Residues: CASSSGTSGLYEQYF. The gene calls are TRBV5-1 and TRBJ2-7, with TRBD2 identical over 11 bases. The CDR3 sequence is 15 residues long. V gave up 3 bases and J gave up 3 bases; unmatched junction bases: 5. CDR1 SGHRS and CDR2 YFSETQ come from the germline V gene. The variable domain in full, with the rest retrieved from reference TRBV5-1 and TRBJ2-7, is KAGVTQTPRYLIKTRGQQVTLSCSPISGHRSVSWYQQTPGQGLQFLFEYFSETQRNKGNFPGRFSGRQFSNSRSEMNVSTLELGDSALYLCASSSGTSGLYEQYFGPGTRLTVT.

The genes are TRBV6-2 or TRBV6-3 and TRBJ2-5; D gene unclear. V was shortened by 2 bases and J by 7 bases, with 11 bases between the two germline ends. The germline V gene has CDR1 MNHEY and CDR2 SVGEGT. This CDR3 contains 13 residues. The CDR3 here is CASSYVGPRTQYF. CDR3 bases: TGTGCCAGCAGTTACGTTGGCCCAAGGACCCAGTACTTC.

DNA of the CDR3: TGTGCCACCAGTGATTTGACCCGAGACTATGGCTACACCTTC. Residues: CATSDLTRDYGYTF. This rearrangement joins TRBV24-1 to TRBJ1-2, with D hard to call. This CDR3 contains 14 residues. CDR1 KGHDR and CDR2 SFDVKD come from the germline V gene. Trimming removed 0 bases from V and 3 bases from J, with 7 bases in between.

For this clone: The limits of the CDR3 on the DNA are not certain, so only TCRdb's listed CDR3 is given. The chain links TRBV21-1 to TRBJ2-1; TRBD2 was called by the table and not checked on the DNA. TRBV21-1 is a pseudogene segment. The CDR3 totals 18 residues, both ends included. The CDR3 protein is CASSNGWGIGSCDNEQFF.

The chain joins TRBV6-1 to TRBJ2-7; no clear D gene. Per germline, CDR1 MNHNS and CDR2 SASEGT. V was pared by 2 bases and J by 2 bases, with 7 bases between. The CDR3 runs 13 residues. CDR3 bases: TGTGCCAGCAGTGAACCATCTACCTACGAGCAGTACTTC. It is translated as CASSEPSTYEQYF.

The rearrangement joins TRBV3-1 (or the pseudogene TRBV3-2) to TRBJ1-3, with D unclear. V lost 4 bases and J 4 bases, leaving 5 bases between the germline ends. CDR3 length: 12 amino acids. Germline CDR1 LGHDT, CDR2 YNNKEL (reference sequence). Here the CDR3 reads CASSLAGNTIYF. The CDR3 DNA follows: TGTGCCAGCAGCCTTGCGGGAAACACCATATATTTT.

The chain combines TRBV6-1 with TRBJ1-1; D possibly corresponds to TRBD1 (6 bases). The CDR3 runs 18 residues. Trimming shortened V by 1 base and J by 1 base, and 19 bases separated the two germline ends. The germline V gene encodes CDR1 MNHNS and CDR2 SASEGT. In DNA, the CDR3 is TGTGCCAGCAGTGAAGATCCCCTAACCGGGACACCGAACACTGAAGCTTTCTTT. This gives the protein CASSEDPLTGTPNTEAFF.

The chain carries TRBV9 and TRBJ2-2; 8 bases match TRBD1. The CDR3 runs to 17 residues. The V segment lost 0 bases and the J segment 7 bases; nucleotides outside the gene matches: 11. Germline V gives CDR1 SGDLS, CDR2 YYNGEE. The CDR3 sequence is CASSVGVVDRGIGELFF. DNA of the CDR3: TGTGCCAGCAGCGTAGGGGTTGTTGACAGGGGAATCGGGGAGCTGTTTTTT.

V is TRBV10-2 and J is TRBJ2-1; 13 bases agree with TRBD2. V gave up 6 bases and J gave up 6 bases; unmatched junction bases: 2. The CDR3 consists of 14 residues. CDR1 and CDR2 from the germline V gene are WSHSY and SAAADI. DNA for the CDR3: TGCGCCAGCAGGGGGACTAGCGGGACCAATGAGCAGTTCTTC. Translation gives CASRGTSGTNEQFF.

Of note for this clone: The junction differs from germline at one of its ends, possibly a read error. V gene TRBV19 combines with J gene TRBJ2-3, with TRBD2 identical over 8 bases. CDR1 and CDR2 (germline): LNHDA, SQIVND (reference sequence). This CDR3 region has 15 residues. DNA of the CDR3: TGTGCCAGTGCCGGGGGGGCTAGCGGCACGGATACGCAGTATTTT. Translated: CASAGGASGTDTQYF.